Below, 2 T cell receptor beta chains from the same sample are listed, as sequenced in a study of CD8+CD57+ T cells in acquired aplastic anemia. Genomic DNA, serving as template, underwent TCR beta VDJ and CDR3 profiling. Via MiXCR, TCRdb re-called the reads, giving one row per CDR3 protein. The top ten hold 46% of the sample, which has 150,000 to 200,000 distinct CDR3 sequences, over 60% seen once. Sample: sorted CD4+, CD8+, or CD8+CD57+ T cells (not recorded which) from PBMCs. These TCRs come from a human donor with severe aplastic anemia or a healthy control (not recorded which).

This sequence joins TRBV30 and TRBJ2-1; D tentatively reads TRBD1 or TRBD2 (5 bases each). CDR3 size: 14 residues. Germline CDR1 is GTSNPN and CDR2 is SVGIG (reference sequence). V shed 2 bases and J shed 8 bases, with 16 bases lying between them. The CDR3, as DNA: TGTGCCTGGAGTTCGGGGACGGGGATCGATGAGCAGTTCTTC. Amino acids: CAWSSGTGIDEQFF.

The chain combines TRBV7-9 with TRBJ2-3, with D unresolved. CDR1 and CDR2 from the germline V gene are SEHNR and FQNEAQ (reference sequence). V was trimmed by 2 bases and J by 2 bases, leaving 8 bases between them. This CDR3 region has 14 residues. The CDR3, as DNA: TGTGCCAGCAGCTTAAGGTCCCACACAGATACGCAGTATTTT. Amino acids: CASSLRSHTDTQYF.